The following is a T cell receptor (beta chain) sequence with its context. Its matching antigen is unknown. The sample comes from a study of T cell responses to AZD1222 COVID-19 vaccine. Data came from immunoSEQ multiplex PCR; TCRdb stores just in-frame clones and leaves some out. The sample carries roughly 72,000 clones, more than 70% recorded once. Points from the study as a whole: The donors showed a predominance of white British ancestry and of females, with possible underestimation of clonal diversity. Baseline serology detected seropositivity in only a handful of AZD1222 recipients. Following two doses of AZD1222, Spike-specific TCR breadth and depth rose.

CDR3 length: 16 residues. Germline assignment: CDR1 LGHDT and CDR2 YNNKEL (reference sequence). With 2 bases removed from V and 8 bases from J, the gap between germline ends came to 19 bases. The rearrangement uses TRBV3-1 (or the pseudogene TRBV3-2) and TRBJ2-1; TRBD2 is a possible D gene (7 bases). This TCR derives from an adult who received the MenACWY meningococcal vaccine as a control. The sequences come from peripheral blood, collected 28 days after the second dose of the MenACWY control vaccine. The CDR3 DNA follows: TGTGCCAGCAGCCAAAGCGTGAGGGGGGGTCGGGATGAGCAGTTCTTC. Its translation is CASSQSVRGGRDEQFF.